The clone carrying this T cell receptor beta chain was picked up one time. Germline V gene sequence: CDR1 SGHRS, CDR2 YFSETQ. The CDR3 totals 16 residues. Trimming shortened V by 6 bases and J by 0 bases, and 16 bases separated the two germline ends. These data are taken from a study of yellow fever vaccine responses in identical twins. TCRdb reanalysed the RT-PCR reads using MiXCR and keeps one entry per CDR3 protein. The table lists over a thousand distinct CDR3 sequences, roughly 77% of them singletons, with approximately 23% in the top ten. The source of this sequence is a female donor who received the yellow fever vaccine. Here the sequenced sample was T cells from blood (PBMCs), unsorted or a sorted subset (not recorded which), taken before or after yellow fever vaccination (not recorded which). This chain connects TRBV5-1 to TRBJ2-1; TRBD2 might be the D (6 bases). Written as DNA, the CDR3 is TGCGCCAGCACTCCTCTGGCGGGGAGCTCCTACAATGAGCAGTTCTTC. Translated: CASTPLAGSSYNEQFF.